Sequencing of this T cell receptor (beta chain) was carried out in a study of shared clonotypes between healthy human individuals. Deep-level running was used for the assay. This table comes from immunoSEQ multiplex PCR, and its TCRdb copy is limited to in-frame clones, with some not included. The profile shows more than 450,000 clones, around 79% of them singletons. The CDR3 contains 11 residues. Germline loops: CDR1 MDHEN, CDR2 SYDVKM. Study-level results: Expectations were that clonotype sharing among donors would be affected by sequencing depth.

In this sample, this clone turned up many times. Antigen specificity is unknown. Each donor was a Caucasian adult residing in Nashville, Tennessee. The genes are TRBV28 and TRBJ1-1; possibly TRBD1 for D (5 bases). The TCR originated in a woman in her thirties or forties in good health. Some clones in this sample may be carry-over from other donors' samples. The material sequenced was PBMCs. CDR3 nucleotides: TGTACGACAGAATTGAACACTGAAGCTTTCTTT. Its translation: CTTELNTEAFF.